Shown below are 7 T cell receptor beta chains from a single sample sequenced in a study of T cells in Graves' hyperthyroidism and ophthalmopathy. Amplification targeted TCR beta CDR3 regions from RNA transcripts. Primed by the HTBI set, a first-round RT-PCR was run on the TCR CDR3. MiXCR was run by TCRdb on the multiplex PCR reads, yielding one entry per CDR3 protein. The repertoire consists of a few hundred thousand distinct CDR3 sequences, with around 14% occurring once and the leading ten covering around 7.8%. Sequenced sample: blood. The receptors here all came from a woman younger than 45 with Graves' hyperthyroidism.

This clonotype has ten or more counts. The genes are TRBV15 and TRBJ2-7; D possibly corresponds to TRBD2 (6 bases). CDR3 length: 14 amino acids. Trimming shortened V by 0 bases and J by 7 bases, and 13 bases separated the two germline ends. From germline, CDR1 is LNHNV and CDR2 YYDKDF (reference sequence). The CDR3 DNA is TGTGCCACCAGCAGAGAGAGTGGAGGGTTTGAGCAGTACTTC. Translated, it gives CATSRESGGFEQYF.

This clonotype appeared a few times. The chain recombines TRBV24-1 with TRBJ2-2; 13 positions match TRBD2. In germline, CDR1 is KGHDR, CDR2 SFDVKD. The CDR3 contains 19 residues. V was clipped by 7 bases and J by 0 bases; unmatched bases: 10. The CDR3 DNA reads TGTGCCACCAGCGGTCCAAGGACTAGCGGGGGCCCGAACACCGGGGAGCTGTTTTTT. This encodes CATSGPRTSGGPNTGELFF.

The rearrangement joins TRBV6-9 to TRBJ2-1; 8 nucleotides agree with TRBD2. V lost 3 bases and J lost 10; bases outside the gene matches: 11. Per the germline V gene, CDR1 is MNHGY and CDR2 is SVAAGI. The CDR3 consists of 15 residues. The CDR3 loop is CASSYQWAGGHEQFF. Written as DNA, the CDR3 is TGTGCCAGCAGTTACCAGTGGGCGGGGGGCCACGAGCAGTTCTTC.

This clonotype was seen at least ten times. The rearrangement joins TRBV5-1 to TRBJ1-2, with TRBD1 matching 9 bases. Germline values: CDR1 SGHRS, CDR2 YFSETQ. There are 15 residues in the CDR3. With 2 bases clipped from V and 1 base from J, the junction kept 3 bases outside the gene matches. CDR3 bases: TGCGCCAGCAGCTTCGGGGACAGGGTTAACTATGGCTACACCTTC. Protein sequence: CASSFGDRVNYGYTF. The full variable domain, completed using reference TRBV5-1 and TRBJ1-2, is KAGVTQTPRYLIKTRGQQVTLSCSPISGHRSVSWYQQTPGQGLQFLFEYFSETQRNKGNFPGRFSGRQFSNSRSEMNVSTLELGDSALYLCASSFGDRVNYGYTFGSGTRLTVV.

The chain employs TRBV29-1 and TRBJ2-7, with D unclear. V lost 3 bases and J 6 bases, leaving 12 bases between the germline ends. Germline CDR1 SQVTM, CDR2 ANQGSEA. The CDR3 loop spans 12 amino acids. The CDR3 here is CSVEGPRREQYF. The CDR3 nucleotides are TGCAGCGTTGAGGGCCCCCGCCGCGAGCAGTACTTC.

Written as DNA, the CDR3 is TGTGCCAACAGGCCCCAGGGCCAAGAGACCCAGTACTTC. Its translation is CANRPQGQETQYF. The chain joins TRBV12-3 or TRBV12-4 to TRBJ2-5; D perhaps matches TRBD1 (5 bases). V was pared by 10 bases and J by 1 base, with 13 bases between. The CDR3 is made up of 13 amino acids.

This clonotype was observed at least ten times. The V gene is TRBV3-1, the J gene TRBJ2-3, with D possibly called TRBD1 or TRBD2 (6 bases each). The CDR3 has 13 residues. V was cut by 0 bases and J by 7 bases, with 8 bases left in between. Per germline, CDR1 LGHDT and CDR2 YNNKEL (reference sequence). CDR3 sequence reads: CASSQDGGHTQYF. Here the CDR3 DNA reads TGTGCCAGCAGCCAAGATGGGGGGCATACGCAGTATTTT.